The next 6 T cell receptor beta chains were all read from a single sample in a study of early T cells in non-severe SARS-CoV-2 infection. Via MiXCR, TCRdb re-called the 5' RACE reads, giving one row per CDR3 protein. This sample carries around 80,000 distinct CDR3 sequences, about 12% of them seen once, and the ten largest clones take roughly 5.5%. The sequencing sample was made of whole blood. These TCRs come from an adult who was a healthcare worker with PCR-confirmed SARS-CoV-2 infection or an uninfected control (not recorded which).

This clonotype appeared a few times. V usage is TRBV6-1 and J usage is TRBJ2-7, with 7 bases matching TRBD1. Looked up from germline, CDR1 is MNHNS and CDR2 is SASEGT. J gave up 4 bases and V 1 base, and 7 bases lay outside the gene matches. The CDR3 spans 15 residues. The CDR3 DNA is TGTGCCAGCAGTGAAGGTCTGGACAGGTCATACGAGCAGTACTTC. Amino acid sequence: CASSEGLDRSYEQYF.

With regard to this clonotype: The junction does not match germline at one end; this may be a read error. The genes are TRBV7-3 and TRBJ2-4, with a weak D call TRBD2 (5 bases). Germline V lookup: CDR1 SGHTA, CDR2 FQGTGA. There are 15 residues in the CDR3. CDR3 loop: CASSLTGEGLNIQYF. The CDR3 coding sequence is TGTGCCAGCAGCCTAACCGGTGAGGGCCTGAACATTCAGTACTTC.

This clonotype was found a few times. V gene TRBV6-1 combines with J gene TRBJ1-5; D remains ambiguous. CDR1 and CDR2 (germline): MNHNS, SASEGT. CDR3 length equals 16 residues. Trimming took 6 bases from V and 0 from J, leaving 15 bases between them. DNA for the CDR3: TGTGCCAGCAGGAACCGGGCAGGCTATAGCAATCAGCCCCAGCATTTT. Its protein product is CASRNRAGYSNQPQHF.

In its sample, this clonotype was seen a few times. The gene calls are TRBV7-2 and TRBJ1-5; no firm D call. Trimming shortened V by 0 bases and J by 1 base, and 7 bases separated the two germline ends. This CDR3 has 15 amino acids. Germline V lookup: CDR1 SGHTA, CDR2 FQGNSA. CDR3 DNA sequence: TGTGCCAGCAGCTTAGCGCTACAGAGCAATCAGCCCCAGCATTTT. This codes for CASSLALQSNQPQHF.

This clonotype was seen at least ten times. The chain carries TRBV6-5 and TRBJ2-7; 8 bases are shared with TRBD1. CDR1 is MNHEY and CDR2 is SVGAGI in the germline V gene. The CDR3 spans 12 residues. J lost 4 bases, V lost 6 bases, and 2 bases had no gene match. In nucleotides, the CDR3 is TGTGCCAGCAGCCGACAGGGGTACGAGCAGTACTTC. Translated: CASSRQGYEQYF.

This clonotype was seen only a few times. The chain employs TRBV29-1 and TRBJ2-7; D gene uncertain. The CDR3 extends over 12 amino acids. V was trimmed by 5 bases and J by 2 bases, leaving 10 bases between them. The germline V gene encodes CDR1 SQVTM and CDR2 ANQGSEA. CDR3 sequence reads: CSVLDGTYEQYF. As DNA, the CDR3 is TGCAGCGTTTTGGACGGTACCTACGAGCAGTACTTC.